The 2 T cell receptor beta chains below were found in one sample sequenced in a study of T cell responses to AZD1222 COVID-19 vaccine. The table came from immunoSEQ multiplex PCR; TCRdb's copy has only in-frame clones and leaves some out. In the table there are over 75,000 clones, approximately 83% of which are singletons. The source was peripheral blood, collected 28 days after the second AZD1222 dose. Receptors were obtained from an adult who received the AZD1222 COVID-19 vaccine.

This clone was seen a handful of times. The rearrangement links TRBV15 to TRBJ1-6, with D possibly TRBD1 on 5 matching bases. V lost 0 bases and J lost 9, with 9 bases in between. The CDR3 contains 14 residues. Per the germline V gene, CDR1 is LNHNV and CDR2 is YYDKDF (reference sequence). The CDR3 DNA reads TGTGCCACCAGCAGAGATCTTGGGGGTTCACCCCTCCACTTT. Translation gives CATSRDLGGSPLHF.

The chain employs TRBV14 and TRBJ2-3; TRBD2 aligns across 9 bases. Germline assignment: CDR1 SGHDN and CDR2 FVKESK. The V gene end was trimmed by 0 bases and the J gene end by 15 bases; junction bases not matched to a gene: 7. The CDR3 extends over 13 amino acids. DNA of the CDR3: TGTGCCAGCAGCCAAGACGTAGGCGGGAGGGCCTATTTT. It encodes CASSQDVGGRAYF.